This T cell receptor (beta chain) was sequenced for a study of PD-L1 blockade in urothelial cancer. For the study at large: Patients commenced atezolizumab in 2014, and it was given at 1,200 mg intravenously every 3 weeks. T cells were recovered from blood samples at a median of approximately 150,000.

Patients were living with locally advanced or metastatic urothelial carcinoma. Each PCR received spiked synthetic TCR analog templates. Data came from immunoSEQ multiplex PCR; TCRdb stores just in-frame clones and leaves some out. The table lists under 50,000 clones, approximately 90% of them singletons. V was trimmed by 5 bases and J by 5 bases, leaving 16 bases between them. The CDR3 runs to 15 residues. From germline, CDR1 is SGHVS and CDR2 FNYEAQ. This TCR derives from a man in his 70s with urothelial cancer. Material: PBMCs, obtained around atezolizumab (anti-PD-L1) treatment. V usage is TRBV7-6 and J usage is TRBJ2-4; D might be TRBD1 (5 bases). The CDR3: CASSASGQGQNIQYF. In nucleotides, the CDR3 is TGTGCCAGCAGCGCCTCCGGACAAGGACAAAACATTCAGTACTTC. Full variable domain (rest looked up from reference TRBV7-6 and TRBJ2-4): GAGVSQSPRYKVTKRGQDVALRCDPISGHVSLYWYRQALGQGPEFLTYFNYEAQQDKSGLPNDRFSAERPEGSISTLTIQRTEQRDSAMYRCASSASGQGQNIQYFGAGTRLSVL.